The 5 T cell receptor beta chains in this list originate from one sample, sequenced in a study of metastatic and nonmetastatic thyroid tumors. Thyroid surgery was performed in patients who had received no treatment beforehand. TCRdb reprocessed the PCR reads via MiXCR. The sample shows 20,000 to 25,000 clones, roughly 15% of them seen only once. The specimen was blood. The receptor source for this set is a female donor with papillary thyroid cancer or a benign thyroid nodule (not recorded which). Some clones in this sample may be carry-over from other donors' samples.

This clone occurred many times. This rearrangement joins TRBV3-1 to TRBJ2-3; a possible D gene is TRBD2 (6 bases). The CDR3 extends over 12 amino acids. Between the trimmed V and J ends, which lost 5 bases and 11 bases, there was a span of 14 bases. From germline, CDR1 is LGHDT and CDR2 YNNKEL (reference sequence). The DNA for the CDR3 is TGTGCCAGCAGCAACCGACTAGGCATGCAGTATTTT. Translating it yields CASSNRLGMQYF.

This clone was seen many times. This CDR3 is CASSSRGTDTQYF. Written as DNA, the CDR3 is TGTGCCAGCAGTTCTCGGGGTACAGATACGCAGTATTTT. The chain is built from TRBV27 and TRBJ2-3; a possible D gene is TRBD2 (5 bases). V was pared by 4 bases and J by 3 bases, with 8 bases between. The germline V gene has CDR1 MNHEY and CDR2 SMNVEV (reference sequence). The CDR3 extends over 13 amino acids.

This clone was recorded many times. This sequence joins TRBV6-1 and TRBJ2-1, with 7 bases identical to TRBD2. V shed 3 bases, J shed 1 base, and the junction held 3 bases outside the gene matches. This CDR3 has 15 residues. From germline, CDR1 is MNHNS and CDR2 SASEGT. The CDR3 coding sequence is TGTGCCAGCAGTGATAGCGGGCCTTCCTACAATGAGCAGTTCTTC. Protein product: CASSDSGPSYNEQFF.

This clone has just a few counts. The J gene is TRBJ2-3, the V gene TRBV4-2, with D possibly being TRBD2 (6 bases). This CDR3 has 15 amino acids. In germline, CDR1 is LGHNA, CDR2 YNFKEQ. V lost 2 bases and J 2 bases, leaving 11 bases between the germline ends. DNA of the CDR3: TGTGCCAGCAGCCAATCGGGAGAACCCACAGATACGCAGTATTTT. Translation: CASSQSGEPTDTQYF.

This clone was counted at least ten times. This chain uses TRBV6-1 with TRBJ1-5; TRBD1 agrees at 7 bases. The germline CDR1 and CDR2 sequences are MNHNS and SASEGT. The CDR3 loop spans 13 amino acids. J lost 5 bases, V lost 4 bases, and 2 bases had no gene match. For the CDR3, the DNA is TGTGCCAGCAGTGCGCAGGGGGATCAGCCCCAGCATTTT. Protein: CASSAQGDQPQHF.